There are many counts of the clone carrying this TCR beta chain. The antigen is undetermined. The sample belongs to a study of human T cells and chemical hapten exposure. Study details: Patches with 0.01% DPC went on the upper back, and the tests were read at 6 days. Study results and caveats: DPC sensitization did not alter TCRs above 1 in 1000 frequency.

Time point given: patch test 2, 6 weeks after DPC sensitization. Treatment given: therapeutic diphenylcyclopropenone sensitization with weekly scalp DPC. TCRdb independently ran MiXCR on the RACE reads; one entry per CDR3 protein. The data hold about 41,000 distinct CDR3 sequences, with about 3% observed a single time. The starting material was whole blood, obtained in connection with sensitization to the hapten diphenylcyclopropenone (DPC). This TCR derives from a man aged 35-49 years with alopecia areata. Some clones in this sample may be carry-over from other donors' samples.

CDR3 sequence: CASSTDSPYEQYF. The CDR3 nucleotides read TGTGCCAGCAGTACGGACAGCCCCTACGAGCAGTACTTC. This rearrangement joins TRBV12-3 or TRBV12-4 to TRBJ2-7; tentatively, D is TRBD1 (6 bases). CDR3 length: 13 residues. V shed 5 bases and J shed 2 bases, with 10 bases lying between them.